The next 31 T cell receptor beta chains were all read from a single sample in a study of blood T cell repertoires in COVID-19. Measured with immunoSEQ multiplex PCR; TCRdb has only the in-frame clones, and not every one. This sample has over 100,000 clones; over 75% occur once, and the top ten carry about 6.6%. The specimen sequenced was peripheral blood. The source is a woman aged 50 to 65 with acute or convalescent COVID-19.

The chain links TRBV5-4 to TRBJ1-6; weak D call: TRBD1 (5 bases). V lost 2 bases and J lost 5, with 8 bases in between. Germline values: CDR1 SGHNT, CDR2 YYREEE (reference sequence). CDR3 length: 14 amino acids. The CDR3 bases are TGTGCCAGCAGCTTCCAGGGTAATAATTCACCCCTCCACTTT. Protein sequence: CASSFQGNNSPLHF.

The chain is built from TRBV9 and TRBJ2-3; 8 bases match TRBD2. The germline V gene encodes CDR1 SGDLS and CDR2 YYNGEE. V dropped 4 bases and J dropped 6; count of bases not matched to a gene: 16. The CDR3 covers 17 residues. The CDR3 reads CASSSPARGDLDDTQYF. DNA for the CDR3: TGTGCCAGCAGCTCCCCCGCGCGGGGGGACCTCGACGATACGCAGTATTTT.

The V gene is TRBV5-1, the J gene TRBJ1-5, with D possibly TRBD1 on 5 matching bases. Germline assignment: CDR1 SGHRS and CDR2 YFSETQ. V lost 4 bases and J lost 5, with 16 bases in between. This CDR3 spans 15 amino acids. The CDR3, as DNA: TGCGCCAGCAGCCCGGAGGGGCAGGGTGATCAGCCCCAGCATTTT. Translation gives CASSPEGQGDQPQHF.

The V call is TRBV19, the J call TRBJ1-1; a weak D match, TRBD1 (5 bases). The germline V and J ends were trimmed by 5 bases and 9 bases, with 22 bases remaining between them. The CDR3 totals 15 residues. Per the germline V gene, CDR1 is LNHDA and CDR2 is SQIVND (reference sequence). CDR3 sequence reads: CASSSDSWGPSKAFF. DNA of the CDR3: TGTGCCAGTAGTTCAGACAGTTGGGGTCCCTCGAAAGCTTTCTTT.

The gene calls are TRBV6-2 or TRBV6-3 and TRBJ2-3, with a tentative D call TRBD2 (5 bases). The CDR3 sequence is 15 residues long. The ends were cut back, 6 bases at V and 0 bases at J, with 13 bases in the middle. In germline, CDR1 is MNHEY, CDR2 SVGEGT. The DNA for the CDR3 is TGTGCCAGCAGCCTCTACCGGACTAGCACAGATACGCAGTATTTT. This encodes CASSLYRTSTDTQYF.

This chain connects TRBV30 to TRBJ2-7, with 9 positions matching TRBD1. The V segment lost 2 bases and the J segment 6 bases; nucleotides outside the gene matches: 5. CDR1 GTSNPN and CDR2 SVGIG come from the germline V gene (reference sequence). CDR3 length: 13 amino acids. The CDR3 bases are TGTGCCTGGAGTCGAGACAGGGGGGGCGAGCAGTACTTC. Translation: CAWSRDRGGEQYF.

The rearrangement links TRBV5-1 to TRBJ1-5; D unresolved. CDR3 length equals 14 residues. Germline CDR1 and CDR2: SGHRS and YFSETQ. The germline V and J ends were trimmed by 0 bases and 7 bases, with 11 bases remaining between them. For the CDR3, the DNA is TGCGCCAGCAGCTTGGGGGATGCGGGGCAGCCCCAGCATTTT. This sequence encodes CASSLGDAGQPQHF.

This rearrangement joins TRBV14 to TRBJ1-1, with D unresolved. In germline, CDR1 is SGHDN, CDR2 FVKESK. V lost 0 bases and J lost 2, with 13 bases in between. CDR3 length: 16 amino acids. The CDR3 region has the DNA TGTGCCAGCAGCCAAGATTCCCCCCGGTCAAACACTGAAGCTTTCTTT. Encoded protein: CASSQDSPRSNTEAFF.

This clone appeared a single time. J is TRBJ1-3 and V is TRBV18; 8 nucleotides match TRBD1. After removal of 4 bases from V and 4 bases from J, the junction contained 6 bases not matched to a gene. Germline CDR1 is KGHSH and CDR2 is LQKENI. The CDR3 has 15 residues. DNA of the CDR3: TGTGCCAGCTCACGGGACAGGACAGTCGGAAACACCATATATTTT. This gives the protein CASSRDRTVGNTIYF.

This clone was counted between two and nine times. The chain is built from TRBV7-9 and TRBJ1-1; the D is unclear. CDR1 is SEHNR and CDR2 is FQNEAQ in the germline V gene (reference sequence). Trimming removed 3 bases from V and 2 bases from J, with 16 bases in between. CDR3 length equals 16 residues. CDR3 bases: TGTGCCAGCAGCTTCGACGGCGGGCGTCTAAACACTGAAGCTTTCTTT. As protein: CASSFDGGRLNTEAFF.

The V call is TRBV2, the J call TRBJ2-6; 8 nucleotides agree with TRBD2. V lost 7 bases, J lost 4 bases, and 6 bases stayed unmatched. The CDR3 length is 15 residues. CDR1 and CDR2 (germline): SNHLY, FYNNEI. The CDR3 DNA is TGTGCCAGCAATCGCGGGGGGACCGGGGCCAACGTCCTGACTTTC. Its translation is CASNRGGTGANVLTF.

The genes are TRBV7-2 and TRBJ1-4; D gene ambiguous. In germline, CDR1 is SGHTA, CDR2 FQGNSA. This CDR3 spans 16 amino acids. Deletions cut 2 bases from V and 7 bases from J, with 17 bases between. Written as DNA, the CDR3 is TGTGCCAGCAGCTTATCAGCGGTAGTGCGGGGTGAAAAACTGTTTTTT. Protein: CASSLSAVVRGEKLFF.

This clone was recorded a few times. The chain employs TRBV2 and TRBJ1-2, with 7 positions matching TRBD1. Looked up from germline, CDR1 is SNHLY and CDR2 is FYNNEI. This CDR3 has 14 residues. The trim removed 3 bases at V and 5 bases at J, leaving 6 bases unmatched. CDR3 region: CASSDQGESYGYTF. DNA of the CDR3: TGTGCCAGCAGTGACCAGGGGGAATCATATGGCTACACCTTC. Filled out from reference TRBV2 and TRBJ1-2, the complete variable domain reads EPEVTQTPSHQVTQMGQEVILRCVPISNHLYFYWYRQILGQKVEFLVSFYNNEISEKSEIFDDQFSVERPDGSNFTLKIRSTKLEDSAMYFCASSDQGESYGYTFGSGTRLTVV.

The chain combines TRBV7-9 with TRBJ2-2, with 9 bases that match TRBD1. V lost 4 bases to trimming and J lost 2 bases; unmatched junction nucleotides: 8. Germline CDR1 reads SEHNR; CDR2 reads FQNEAQ (reference sequence). The CDR3 totals 17 residues. CDR3 DNA: TGTGCCAGCAGCTCGACAGGGGGGATTGGAAACACCGGGGAGCTGTTTTTT. This codes for CASSSTGGIGNTGELFF.

This sequence joins TRBV30 and TRBJ1-5; D remains unclear. Germline CDR1 and CDR2: GTSNPN and SVGIG (reference sequence). This CDR3 is 13 amino acids long. Trimming left V 1 base short and J 4 bases short, with 8 bases between. CDR3 amino acids: CAWSEELNQPQHF. The CDR3 region has the DNA TGTGCCTGGAGTGAGGAGTTAAATCAGCCCCAGCATTTT. The variable domain in full, with the rest retrieved from reference TRBV30 and TRBJ1-5, is SQTIHQWPATLVQPVGSPLSLECTVEGTSNPNLYWYRQAAGRGLQLLFYSVGIGQISSEVPQNLSASRPQDRQFILSSKKLLLSDSGFYLCAWSEELNQPQHFGDGTRLSIL.

The gene calls are TRBV19 and TRBJ2-5; possible D gene TRBD2, 6 bases. This CDR3 contains 15 residues. The ends were cut back, 3 bases at V and 1 base at J, with 12 bases in the middle. The germline V gene encodes CDR1 LNHDA and CDR2 SQIVND (reference sequence). The CDR3, as DNA: TGTGCCAGTAGTATGTGGAGGGCGGGCCAAGAGACCCAGTACTTC. Protein: CASSMWRAGQETQYF.

The chain has TRBV5-1 and TRBJ1-4, with 12 bases lining up with TRBD1. Per the germline V gene, CDR1 is SGHRS and CDR2 is YFSETQ. The CDR3 has 18 amino acids. With V trimmed by 4 bases and J by 7 bases, 14 bases remained unmatched. CDR3: CASSPGGTGGVWGEKLFF. DNA of the CDR3: TGCGCCAGCAGCCCTGGGGGGACAGGGGGCGTTTGGGGTGAAAAACTGTTTTTT.

The rearrangement joins TRBV7-9 to TRBJ1-2; D gene uncertain. The CDR3 runs 15 residues. Germline loops: CDR1 SEHNR, CDR2 FQNEAQ (reference sequence). V dropped 4 bases and J dropped 6 bases, with 18 bases sitting between them. DNA of the CDR3: TGTGCCAGCAGCTCCTCCATGGAGGGTGCTAATGGCTACACCTTC. Protein sequence: CASSSSMEGANGYTF.

The chain uses TRBV5-4 and TRBJ1-6; TRBD1 matches at 7 bases. There are 17 residues in the CDR3. V shed 4 bases and J 0 bases; nucleotides not matched to a gene: 7. Germline CDR1 reads SGHNT; CDR2 reads YYREEE (reference sequence). CDR3 sequence reads: CASSKTGSSSYNSPLHF. The CDR3 nucleotides are TGTGCCAGCAGCAAGACAGGGAGTAGCTCCTATAATTCACCCCTCCACTTT.

This chain connects TRBV12-3 or TRBV12-4 to TRBJ1-2; no reliable D call. Trimming removed 4 bases from V and 7 bases from J, with 7 bases in between. The CDR3 has 11 amino acids. The CDR3 region is CASSYRGGYTF. The CDR3 DNA sequence: TGTGCCAGCAGTTACCGGGGTGGCTACACCTTC.

The V and J genes are TRBV24-1 and TRBJ1-5; TRBD1 is a possible D gene (5 bases). The germline CDR1 and CDR2 sequences are KGHDR and SFDVKD. Between the trimmed V and J ends, which lost 4 bases and 4 bases, there was a span of 13 bases. This CDR3 has 15 residues. The CDR3 loop reads CATSEGGNRNQPQHF. The CDR3 DNA reads TGTGCCACCAGTGAGGGGGGAAACAGGAATCAGCCCCAGCATTTT.

The V call is TRBV13, the J call TRBJ2-1; D is unresolved. The germline gives CDR1 PRHDT, CDR2 FYEKMQ (reference sequence). V was trimmed by 5 bases and J by 8 bases, leaving 10 bases between them. CDR3 length equals 12 residues. In nucleotides, the CDR3 is TGTGCCAGCAGCCCTTTGGGCGATGAGCAGTTCTTC. Translation: CASSPLGDEQFF.

The gene calls are TRBV7-2 and TRBJ1-3; 8 nucleotides agree with TRBD1. The germline gives CDR1 SGHTA, CDR2 FQGNSA. The CDR3 contains 16 residues. The trim removed 3 bases at V and 1 base at J, leaving 5 bases unmatched. In DNA form, the CDR3 reads TGTGCCAGCAGCTTTCCGGGACAGGATTCTGGAAACACCATATATTTT. Translating gives CASSFPGQDSGNTIYF.

The chain is built from TRBV19 and TRBJ1-4, with D unclear. CDR1 is LNHDA, CDR2 SQIVND, per germline (reference sequence). With 7 bases removed from V and 10 bases from J, the gap between germline ends came to 22 bases. The CDR3 is made up of 15 amino acids. CDR3 region: CASTPSEGGFGKLFF. CDR3 in DNA: TGTGCCAGTACCCCGTCTGAAGGAGGTTTCGGAAAACTGTTTTTT.

V is TRBV3-1 (or the pseudogene TRBV3-2) and J is TRBJ2-2; D might be TRBD1 (6 bases). CDR1 and CDR2 (germline): LGHDT, YNNKEL (reference sequence). The CDR3 has 15 amino acids. Trimming removed 4 bases at V and 3 bases at J, with 12 bases between. CDR3 residues: CASSPNTGYTGELFF. In DNA, the CDR3 is TGTGCCAGCAGCCCCAATACAGGGTACACCGGGGAGCTGTTTTTT.

J is TRBJ1-5 and V is TRBV19; TRBD1 agrees at 7 bases. Germline V gene sequence: CDR1 LNHDA, CDR2 SQIVND (reference sequence). The CDR3 runs to 17 residues. The V gene end was trimmed by 3 bases and the J gene end by 4 bases; junction bases not matched to a gene: 12. DNA for the CDR3: TGTGCCAGTAGTATGAGGACAGGACTTTCACGTAATCAGCCCCAGCATTTT. Translating gives CASSMRTGLSRNQPQHF.

This chain joins TRBV28 and TRBJ2-1; maybe TRBD1 (6 bases). The CDR3 runs 15 residues. V gave up 4 bases and J gave up 2 bases, with 12 bases separating them. The germline CDR1 and CDR2 sequences are MDHEN and SYDVKM. The DNA for the CDR3 is TGTGCCAGCAGTTCCAGGGGAACTACCTACAATGAGCAGTTCTTC. Protein sequence: CASSSRGTTYNEQFF. Supplemented by reference TRBV28 and TRBJ2-1, the full variable domain reads DVKVTQSSRYLVKRTGEKVFLECVQDMDHENMFWYRQDPGLGLRLIYFSYDVKMKEKGDIPEGYSVSREKKERFSLILESASTNQTSMYLCASSSRGTTYNEQFFGPGTRLTVL.

This chain connects TRBV5-4 to TRBJ2-5; TRBD2 agrees at 14 bases. The V and J ends lost 3 bases and 1 base, in that order; junction bases with no gene match: 2. The CDR3 length is 16 residues. Germline-derived CDR1 and CDR2 are SGHNT and YYREEE (reference sequence). In nucleotides, the CDR3 is TGTGCCAGCAGCTCTGGACTAGCGGGGGGCCAAGAGACCCAGTACTTC. It is translated as CASSSGLAGGQETQYF.

V and J are TRBV5-8 and TRBJ2-3; 10 bases are shared with TRBD1. CDR1 is SGHTS and CDR2 is YDEGEE in the germline V gene. The CDR3 has 15 amino acids. Trimming at V came to 4 bases and at J to 1 base, leaving 3 bases not matched to a gene. This chain's CDR3 is CASSRGTGGTDTQYF. The CDR3 DNA follows: TGTGCCAGCAGCCGAGGGACAGGGGGCACAGATACGCAGTATTTT.

The gene calls are TRBV5-6 and TRBJ1-2, with 8 bases that match TRBD1. The CDR3 sequence is 12 residues long. Germline loops: CDR1 SGHDT, CDR2 YYEEEE. The J segment lost 14 bases and the V segment lost 4 bases, leaving 10 bases of the junction unmatched. CDR3 coding DNA: TGTGCCAGCAGCCTATACAGGGGGTTAGGTACCTTC. It yields the protein CASSLYRGLGTF.

The chain is built from TRBV5-1 and TRBJ1-1; tentative D call: TRBD1 (5 bases). Germline V gene data show CDR1 as SGHRS and CDR2 as YFSETQ. V dropped 4 bases and J dropped 1 base, with 17 bases sitting between them. The CDR3 runs 16 residues. The CDR3, as DNA: TGCGCCAGCAGCGCCGCGGGACGGATATCGAACACTGAAGCTTTCTTT. Protein product: CASSAAGRISNTEAFF.